This record looks at one T cell receptor beta chain sequence and its context. The entry originates in a study of blood T cell repertoires in COVID-19. The CDR3 loop spans 14 amino acids. Germline values: CDR1 SGHDN, CDR2 FVKESK. V was trimmed by 3 bases and J by 6 bases, leaving 13 bases between them. Clones were read by immunoSEQ multiplex PCR, and TCRdb kept only the in-frame ones, dropping some. This sample has about 170,000 clones, with 85% found just once. The sequence came from a human donor with acute or convalescent COVID-19. The donor label of this sample is uncertain. J is TRBJ2-3 and V is TRBV14, with D unresolved. Sequenced: peripheral blood. The CDR3 nucleotides are TGTGCCAGCAGCCATATAACGGGTCAGGATACGCAGTATTTT. Its protein product is CASSHITGQDTQYF.